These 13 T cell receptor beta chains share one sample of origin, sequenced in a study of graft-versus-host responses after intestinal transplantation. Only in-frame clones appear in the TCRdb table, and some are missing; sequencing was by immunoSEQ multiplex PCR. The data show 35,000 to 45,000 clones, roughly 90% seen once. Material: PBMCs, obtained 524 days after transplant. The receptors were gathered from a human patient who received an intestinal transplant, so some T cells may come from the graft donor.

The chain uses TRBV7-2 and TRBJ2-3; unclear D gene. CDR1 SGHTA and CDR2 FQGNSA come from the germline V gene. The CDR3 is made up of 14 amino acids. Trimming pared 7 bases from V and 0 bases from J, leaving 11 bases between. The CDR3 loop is CASTRLGSTDTQYF. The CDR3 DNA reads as TGTGCCAGCACCCGTCTTGGTAGCACAGATACGCAGTATTTT. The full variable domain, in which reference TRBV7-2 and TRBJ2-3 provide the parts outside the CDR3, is GAGVSQSPSNKVTEKGKDVELRCDPISGHTALYWYRQSLGQGLEFLIYFQGNSAPDKSGLPSDRFSAERTGGSVSTLTIQRTQQEDSAVYLCASTRLGSTDTQYFGPGTRLTVL.

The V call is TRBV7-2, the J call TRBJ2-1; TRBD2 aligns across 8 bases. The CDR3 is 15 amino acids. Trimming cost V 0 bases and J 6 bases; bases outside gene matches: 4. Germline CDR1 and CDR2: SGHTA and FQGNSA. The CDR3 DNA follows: TGTGCCAGCAGCTTAGCGGTAGCGGGAATCAATGAGCAGTTCTTC. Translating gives CASSLAVAGINEQFF.

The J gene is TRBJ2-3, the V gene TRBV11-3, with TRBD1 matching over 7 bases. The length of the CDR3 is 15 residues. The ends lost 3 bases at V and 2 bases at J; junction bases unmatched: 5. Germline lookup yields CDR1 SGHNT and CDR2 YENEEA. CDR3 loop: CASSLGQSFTDTQYF. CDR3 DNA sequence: TGTGCCAGCAGCTTGGGACAGTCCTTCACAGATACGCAGTATTTT.

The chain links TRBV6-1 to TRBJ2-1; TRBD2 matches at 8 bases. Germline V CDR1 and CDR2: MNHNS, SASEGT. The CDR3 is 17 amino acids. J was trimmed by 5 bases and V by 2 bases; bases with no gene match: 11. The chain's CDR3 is CASSEPGLLAVDNEQFF. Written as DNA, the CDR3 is TGTGCCAGCAGTGAACCGGGTTTACTAGCGGTCGACAATGAGCAGTTCTTC.

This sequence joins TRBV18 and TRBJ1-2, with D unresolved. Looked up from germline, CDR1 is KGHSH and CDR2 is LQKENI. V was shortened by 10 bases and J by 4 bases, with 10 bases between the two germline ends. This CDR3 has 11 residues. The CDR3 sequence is CATTGLYGYTF. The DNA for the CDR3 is TGTGCCACCACCGGGCTCTATGGCTACACCTTC.

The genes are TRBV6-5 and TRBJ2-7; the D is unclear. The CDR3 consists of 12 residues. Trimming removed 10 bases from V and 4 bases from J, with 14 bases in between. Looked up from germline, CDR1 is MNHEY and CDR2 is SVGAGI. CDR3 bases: TGTGCCACCAGAATGGGTGGTTACGAGCAGTACTTC. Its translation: CATRMGGYEQYF.

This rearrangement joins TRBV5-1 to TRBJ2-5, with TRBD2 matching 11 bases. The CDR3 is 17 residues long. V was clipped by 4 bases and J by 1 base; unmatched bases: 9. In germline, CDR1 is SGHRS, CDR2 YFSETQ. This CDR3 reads CASSPVLAGGPQETQYF. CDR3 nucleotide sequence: TGCGCCAGCAGCCCCGTCCTAGCGGGAGGCCCCCAAGAGACCCAGTACTTC.

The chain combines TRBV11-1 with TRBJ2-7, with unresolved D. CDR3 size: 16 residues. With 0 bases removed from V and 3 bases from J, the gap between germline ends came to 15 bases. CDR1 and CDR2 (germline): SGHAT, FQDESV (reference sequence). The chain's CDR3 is CASSLAIGPSLYEQYF. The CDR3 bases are TGTGCCAGCAGCTTAGCTATAGGACCAAGCCTCTACGAGCAGTACTTC.

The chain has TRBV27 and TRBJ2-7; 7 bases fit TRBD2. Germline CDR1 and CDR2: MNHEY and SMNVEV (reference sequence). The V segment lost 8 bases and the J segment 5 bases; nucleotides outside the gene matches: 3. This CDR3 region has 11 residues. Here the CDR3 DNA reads TGTGCCAGCTCTGGGGGGGACGAGCAGTACTTC. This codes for CASSGGDEQYF.

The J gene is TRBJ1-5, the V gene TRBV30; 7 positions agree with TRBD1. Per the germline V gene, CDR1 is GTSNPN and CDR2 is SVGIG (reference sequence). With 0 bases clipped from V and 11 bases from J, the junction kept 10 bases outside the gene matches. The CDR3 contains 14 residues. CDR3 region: CAWSVPGTASSQHF. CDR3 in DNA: TGTGCCTGGAGTGTACCCGGGACAGCCTCGTCCCAGCATTTT.

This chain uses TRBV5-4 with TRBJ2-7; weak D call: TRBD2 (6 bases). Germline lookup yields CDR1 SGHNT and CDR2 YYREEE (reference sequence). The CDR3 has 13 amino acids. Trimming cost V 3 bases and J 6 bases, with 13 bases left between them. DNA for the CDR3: TGTGCCAGCAGCTATACTAGACTAGGCGAGCAGTACTTC. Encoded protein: CASSYTRLGEQYF.

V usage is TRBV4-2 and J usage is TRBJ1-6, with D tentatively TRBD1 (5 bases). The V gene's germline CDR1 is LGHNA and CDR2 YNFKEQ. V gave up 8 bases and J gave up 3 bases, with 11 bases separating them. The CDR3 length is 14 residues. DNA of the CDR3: TGTGCCAGCGGCGGGGCACTCTATAATTCACCCCTCCACTTT. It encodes CASGGALYNSPLHF.

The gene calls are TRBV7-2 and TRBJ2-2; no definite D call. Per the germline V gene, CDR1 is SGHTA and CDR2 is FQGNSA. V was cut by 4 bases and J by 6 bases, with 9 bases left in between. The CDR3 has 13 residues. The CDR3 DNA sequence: TGTGCCAGCAGCTCTCTGTCCCCCGGGGAGCTGTTTTTT. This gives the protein CASSSLSPGELFF.